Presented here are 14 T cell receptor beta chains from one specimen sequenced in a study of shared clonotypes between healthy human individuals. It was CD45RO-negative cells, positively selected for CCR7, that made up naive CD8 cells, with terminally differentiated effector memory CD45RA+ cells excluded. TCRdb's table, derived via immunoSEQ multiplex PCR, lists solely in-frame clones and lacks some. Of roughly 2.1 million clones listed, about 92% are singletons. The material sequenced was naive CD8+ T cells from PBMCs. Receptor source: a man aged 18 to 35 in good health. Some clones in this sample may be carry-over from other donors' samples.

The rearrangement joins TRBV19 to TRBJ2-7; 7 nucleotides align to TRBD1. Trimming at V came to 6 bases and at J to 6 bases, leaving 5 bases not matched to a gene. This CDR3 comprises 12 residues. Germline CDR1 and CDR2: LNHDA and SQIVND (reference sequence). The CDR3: CASSEGDSEQYF. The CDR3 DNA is TGTGCCAGTAGCGAGGGGGACAGCGAGCAGTACTTC.

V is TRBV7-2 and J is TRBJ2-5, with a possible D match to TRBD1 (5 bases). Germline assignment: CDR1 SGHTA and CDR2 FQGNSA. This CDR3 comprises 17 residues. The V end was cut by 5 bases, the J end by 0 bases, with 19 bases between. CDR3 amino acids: CASSPVFQQAYQETQYF. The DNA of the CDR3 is TGTGCCAGCAGCCCTGTTTTTCAACAGGCCTACCAAGAGACCCAGTACTTC.

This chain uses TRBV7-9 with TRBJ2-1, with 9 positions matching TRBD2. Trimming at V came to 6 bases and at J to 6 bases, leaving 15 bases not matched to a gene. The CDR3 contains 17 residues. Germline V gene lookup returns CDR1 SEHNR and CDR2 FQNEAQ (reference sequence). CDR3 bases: TGTGCCAGCAGTCCTTCTAGCGGGACGAGTTGGAGCAATGAGCAGTTCTTC. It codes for CASSPSSGTSWSNEQFF.

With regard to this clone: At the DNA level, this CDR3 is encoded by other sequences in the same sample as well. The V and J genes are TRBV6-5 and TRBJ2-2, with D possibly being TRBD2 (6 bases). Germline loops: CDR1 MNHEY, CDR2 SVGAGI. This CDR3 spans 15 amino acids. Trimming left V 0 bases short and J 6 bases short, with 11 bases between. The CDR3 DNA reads TGTGCCAGCAGTTACTCAACGGGAGAGGCCGGGGAGCTGTTTTTT. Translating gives CASSYSTGEAGELFF.

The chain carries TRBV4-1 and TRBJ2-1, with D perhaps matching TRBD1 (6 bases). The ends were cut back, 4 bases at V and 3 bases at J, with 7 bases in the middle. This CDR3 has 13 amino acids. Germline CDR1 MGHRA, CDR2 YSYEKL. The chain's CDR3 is CASSPGVYNEQFF. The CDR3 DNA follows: TGCGCCAGCAGCCCAGGGGTCTACAATGAGCAGTTCTTC.

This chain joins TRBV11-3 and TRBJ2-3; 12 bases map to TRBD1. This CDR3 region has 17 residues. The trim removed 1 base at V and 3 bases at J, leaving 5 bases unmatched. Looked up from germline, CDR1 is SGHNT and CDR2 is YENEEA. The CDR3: CASSLGGQGARTDTQYF. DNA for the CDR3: TGTGCCAGCAGCTTAGGGGGACAGGGGGCTCGGACAGATACGCAGTATTTT.

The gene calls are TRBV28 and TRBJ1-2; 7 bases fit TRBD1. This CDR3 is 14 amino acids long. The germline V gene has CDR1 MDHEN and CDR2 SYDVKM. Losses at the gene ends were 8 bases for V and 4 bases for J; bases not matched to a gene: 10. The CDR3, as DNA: TGTGCCAGCTTCGAGCTCAGGGACAGCTATGGCTACACCTTC. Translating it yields CASFELRDSYGYTF.

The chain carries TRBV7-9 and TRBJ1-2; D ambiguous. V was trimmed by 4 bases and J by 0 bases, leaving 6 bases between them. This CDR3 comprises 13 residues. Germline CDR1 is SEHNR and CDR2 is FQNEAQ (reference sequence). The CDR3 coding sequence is TGTGCCAGCAGCTCCCAGGCTAACTATGGCTACACCTTC. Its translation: CASSSQANYGYTF.

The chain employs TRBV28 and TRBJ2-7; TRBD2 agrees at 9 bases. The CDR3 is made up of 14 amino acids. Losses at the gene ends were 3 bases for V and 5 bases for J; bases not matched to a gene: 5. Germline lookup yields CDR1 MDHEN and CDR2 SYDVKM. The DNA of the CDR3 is TGTGCCAGCAGTTTTAGCGGGAGAATTAACGAGCAGTACTTC. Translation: CASSFSGRINEQYF.

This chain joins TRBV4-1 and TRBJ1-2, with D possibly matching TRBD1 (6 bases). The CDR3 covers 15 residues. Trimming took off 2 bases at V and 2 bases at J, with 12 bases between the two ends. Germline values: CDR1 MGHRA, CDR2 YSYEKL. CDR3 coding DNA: TGCGCCAGCAGCCAACATTGGACAGAGAACTATGGCTACACCTTC. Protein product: CASSQHWTENYGYTF.

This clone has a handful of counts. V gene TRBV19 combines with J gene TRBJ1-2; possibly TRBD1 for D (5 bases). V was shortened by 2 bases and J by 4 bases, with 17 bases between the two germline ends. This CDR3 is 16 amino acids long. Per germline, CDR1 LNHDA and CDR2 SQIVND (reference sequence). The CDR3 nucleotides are TGTGCCAGTAGTATAAGGGGCGAGGGAGACTTCTATGGCTACACCTTC. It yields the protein CASSIRGEGDFYGYTF.

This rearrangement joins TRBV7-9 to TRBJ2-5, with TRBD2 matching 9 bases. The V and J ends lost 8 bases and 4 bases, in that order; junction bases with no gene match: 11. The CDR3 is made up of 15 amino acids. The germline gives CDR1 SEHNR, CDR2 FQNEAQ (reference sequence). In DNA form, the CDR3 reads TGTGCCAGCGCTTGGGGGCTAGCGGGACTAGAGACCCAGTACTTC. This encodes CASAWGLAGLETQYF.

The CDR3 loop is CASSVALDTSYEQYF. The CDR3 nucleotides are TGTGCCAGCAGCGTAGCCCTTGACACCTCCTACGAGCAGTACTTC. This chain links TRBV9 with TRBJ2-7; no clear D. The germline CDR1 and CDR2 sequences are SGDLS and YYNGEE. The CDR3 loop spans 15 amino acids. The germline V and J ends were trimmed by 0 bases and 0 bases, with 10 bases remaining between them.

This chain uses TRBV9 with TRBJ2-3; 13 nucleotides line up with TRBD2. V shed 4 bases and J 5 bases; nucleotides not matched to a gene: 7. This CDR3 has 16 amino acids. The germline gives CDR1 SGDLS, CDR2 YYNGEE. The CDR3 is CASSLGTSGIKDTQYF. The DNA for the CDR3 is TGTGCCAGCAGCCTCGGGACTAGCGGGATTAAAGATACGCAGTATTTT.